A single sample gave rise to the 21 T cell receptor beta chains below, sequenced in a study of blood T cells in healthy people across ages. Combining a sample-barcoded 5' primer with a J-beta primer mix, a second PCR ran for roughly 7 to 11 cycles. Using its own MiXCR run on the 5' RACE reads, TCRdb lists one record per CDR3 protein. The sample includes about 720,000 distinct CDR3 sequences, 25% seen only once; the top ten take 3% to 4%. The sample was also reused in another study, on T cells of mothers and their children.

The sample taken for sequencing was blood. Receptors were obtained from a boy between 10 and 17 years old in good health.

This clonotype was counted a few times. J is TRBJ1-3 and V is TRBV18; 7 bases match TRBD1. This CDR3 region has 15 residues. V trimming: 2 bases; J trimming: 0 bases; junction bases outside the gene matches: 1. Germline loops: CDR1 KGHSH, CDR2 LQKENI. The CDR3 here is CASSPSGGSGNTIYF. DNA for the CDR3: TGTGCCAGCTCACCATCAGGGGGCTCTGGAAACACCATATATTTT.

The chain links TRBV13 to TRBJ2-5; 9 bases fit TRBD1. The CDR3 is 15 amino acids. Trimming took 4 bases from V and 2 from J; bases not matched to a gene: 5. The V gene's germline CDR1 is PRHDT and CDR2 FYEKMQ (reference sequence). The DNA for the CDR3 is TGTGCCAGCAGCTCGACCGGGACAGGGCAAGAGACCCAGTACTTC. Protein sequence: CASSSTGTGQETQYF.

Only a few counts were recorded for this clonotype. J is TRBJ2-1 and V is TRBV15, with D possibly being TRBD1 (6 bases). CDR1 is LNHNV and CDR2 is YYDKDF in the germline V gene (reference sequence). The CDR3 has 15 residues. Deletions cut 6 bases from V and 0 bases from J, with 12 bases between. The CDR3 DNA reads as TGTGCCACCAGAAAGGACAGAAGCTCCTACAATGAGCAGTTCTTC. This encodes CATRKDRSSYNEQFF.

This clonotype was detected only a few times. The rearrangement links TRBV25-1 to TRBJ1-1, with unresolved D. Deletions cut 10 bases from V and 1 base from J, with 13 bases between. The CDR3 contains 13 residues. CDR1 and CDR2 from the germline V gene are MGHDK and SYGVNS. The DNA for the CDR3 is TGTGCCACCGCGCCAGCCCAGAACACTGAAGCTTTCTTT. The encoded protein is CATAPAQNTEAFF.

The chain links TRBV12-3 or TRBV12-4 to TRBJ2-7; TRBD1 matches at 9 bases. CDR3 size: 13 residues. The ends lost 8 bases at V and 4 bases at J; junction bases unmatched: 6. CDR3 bases: TGTGCCAGCTTGGGACAGGGTGAATACGAGCAGTACTTC. Its protein is CASLGQGEYEQYF.

The chain employs TRBV12-3 or TRBV12-4 and TRBJ2-7, with 13 nucleotides matching TRBD2. The J call could be wrong; TRBJ2-1 is a better fit for the DNA end. The CDR3 covers 17 residues. The CDR3, as DNA: TGTGCCAGCAGTCAGACTAGCGGGGGGCTCTTCCACAATGAGCAGTTCTTC. Residues: CASSQTSGGLFHNEQFF.

This clonotype was seen just once. The rearrangement links TRBV28 to TRBJ2-7, with TRBD1 matching 9 bases. V was clipped by 7 bases and J by 5 bases; unmatched bases: 6. The germline CDR1 and CDR2 sequences are MDHEN and SYDVKM. This CDR3 is built from 13 residues. CDR3 region: CASTYRGLNEQYF. CDR3 DNA: TGTGCCAGCACCTACAGGGGGCTGAACGAGCAGTACTTC.

The chain couples TRBV7-2 to TRBJ2-5; D possibly corresponds to TRBD2 (5 bases). The V end was cut by 4 bases, the J end by 5 bases, with 14 bases between. The CDR3 is 14 amino acids. CDR1 and CDR2 from the germline V gene are SGHTA and FQGNSA. The DNA of the CDR3 is TGTGCCAGCAGCTCCGGACGGGGTACGGAGACCCAGTACTTC. Translating gives CASSSGRGTETQYF. The full variable domain, rest sourced from reference TRBV7-2 and TRBJ2-5, is GAGVSQSPSNKVTEKGKDVELRCDPISGHTALYWYRQSLGQGLEFLIYFQGNSAPDKSGLPSDRFSAERTGGSVSTLTIQRTQQEDSAVYLCASSSGRGTETQYFGPGTRLLVL.

This clonotype was found a few times. The gene calls are TRBV6-6 and TRBJ2-6; perhaps D is TRBD1 or TRBD2 (5 bases each). Trimming cost V 2 bases and J 2 bases, with 10 bases left between them. This CDR3 is built from 16 residues. Germline V lookup: CDR1 MNHNY, CDR2 SVGAGI (reference sequence). The CDR3 DNA sequence: TGTGCCAGCAGTTACCCCGGGACCCCTGGGGCCAACGTCCTGACTTTC. Translated: CASSYPGTPGANVLTF.

This clonotype was seen more than once but under ten times. Its ends do not fully match the called genes, so a read error is possible. V usage is TRBV20-1 and J usage is TRBJ2-3, with 8 positions matching TRBD2. Germline CDR1 is DFQATT and CDR2 is SNEGSKA (reference sequence). The CDR3 is 18 residues long. CDR3 residues: CSAREGAGGSPSTDTQYF. The CDR3 DNA follows: TGCAGTGCTCGAGAAGGGGCGGGGGGATCCCCTAGCACAGATACGCAGTATTTT.

This sequence joins TRBV30 and TRBJ2-2; maybe TRBD1 (6 bases). The V end lost 4 bases, the J end lost 6 bases, and 9 bases lay between the germline ends. Germline V CDR1 and CDR2: GTSNPN, SVGIG (reference sequence). This CDR3 is 12 amino acids long. The CDR3 sequence: CAWTQGPGELFF. In DNA, the CDR3 is TGTGCCTGGACACAGGGCCCCGGGGAGCTGTTTTTT. The full variable domain, completed using reference TRBV30 and TRBJ2-2, is SQTIHQWPATLVQPVGSPLSLECTVEGTSNPNLYWYRQAAGRGLQLLFYSVGIGQISSEVPQNLSASRPQDRQFILSSKKLLLSDSGFYLCAWTQGPGELFFGEGSRLTVL.

The chain carries TRBV6-2 or TRBV6-3 and TRBJ2-5, with a possible D match to TRBD1 (5 bases). The J call may be in error: the DNA end matches TRBJ2-7 better. This CDR3 spans 12 amino acids. Germline V gene lookup returns CDR1 MNHEY and CDR2 SVGEGT. In DNA form, the CDR3 reads TGTGCCAGCGGATACGGACACGGCGAGCAGTACTTC. Protein: CASGYGHGEQYF.

This clonotype was seen more than once but under ten times. The germline gene is not matched at one end of the junction; a read error may be the cause. This chain connects TRBV7-7 to TRBJ2-3; D is possibly TRBD2 (5 bases). CDR1 SSHAT and CDR2 FNYEAQ come from the germline V gene (reference sequence). This CDR3 spans 13 amino acids. The CDR3 DNA is TGTGCTAGCAGCCCCGGGCGGAGGGATACGCAGTATTTT. Amino acid sequence: CASSPGRRDTQYF.

This clonotype was counted a few times. This chain links TRBV5-1 with TRBJ2-5, with 14 bases identical to TRBD2. The J call is in doubt because the DNA end fits TRBJ2-7 better. Germline CDR1 SGHRS, CDR2 YFSETQ. CDR3 length: 16 residues. CDR3: CASSQGLAGANYEQYF. The CDR3 DNA is TGCGCCAGCAGCCAGGGACTAGCGGGAGCAAACTACGAGCAGTACTTC.

The CDR3 here is CSLKRSEGYGYTF. The CDR3 DNA follows: TGCAGCCTTAAAAGGTCCGAGGGTTATGGCTACACCTTC. V and J are TRBV29-1 and TRBJ1-2; no clear D. In germline, CDR1 is SQVTM, CDR2 ANQGSEA. V gave up 8 bases and J gave up 5 bases, with 18 bases separating them. This CDR3 has 13 amino acids.

This clonotype appeared a single time. The chain carries TRBV12-3 or TRBV12-4 and TRBJ1-4, with TRBD1 matching over 7 bases. V was clipped by 7 bases and J by 2 bases; unmatched bases: 10. The CDR3 has 16 amino acids. CDR3 sequence (DNA): TGTGCCAGCACTCCGGGAGGGGGCCCCACTAATGAAAAACTGTTTTTT. This encodes CASTPGGGPTNEKLFF.

This clonotype was observed a few times. This CDR3 is CSARLPLLPYEQYF. The CDR3 DNA follows: TGCAGTGCTAGACTCCCCCTCCTCCCCTACGAGCAGTACTTC. The chain recombines TRBV20-1 with TRBJ2-7, with D unclear. Germline V CDR1 and CDR2: DFQATT, SNEGSKA (reference sequence). The CDR3 is 14 amino acids. The V end lost 2 bases, the J end lost 2 bases, and 13 bases lay between the germline ends.

This clonotype was counted only a few times. The V call is TRBV3-1, the J call TRBJ2-1; D remains unclear. The ends were cut back, 3 bases at V and 13 bases at J, with 10 bases in the middle. This CDR3 contains 11 residues. CDR1 LGHDT and CDR2 YNNKEL come from the germline V gene (reference sequence). CDR3 region: CASSQGGPQFF. CDR3 nucleotide sequence: TGTGCCAGCAGCCAGGGCGGACCACAGTTCTTC.

This clonotype was observed a few times. The chain couples TRBV2 to TRBJ2-5, with D perhaps matching TRBD2 (5 bases). The DNA end favors TRBJ2-1, so the J call may be wrong. Germline CDR1 reads SNHLY; CDR2 reads FYNNEI. There are 12 residues in the CDR3. The CDR3 protein is CASSPLAREQFF. CDR3 DNA: TGTGCCAGCAGTCCCCTAGCAAGAGAGCAGTTCTTC.

This chain connects TRBV20-1 to TRBJ1-6; 8 nucleotides line up with TRBD1. Trimming removed 5 bases from V and 8 bases from J; junction bases left unmatched: 8. Germline CDR1 is DFQATT and CDR2 is SNEGSKA (reference sequence). The CDR3 has 14 residues. Here the CDR3 reads CSALWTGIDSPLHF. The CDR3 nucleotides are TGCAGTGCTCTTTGGACAGGGATCGATTCACCCCTCCACTTT.

V gene TRBV15 combines with J gene TRBJ1-5; no clear D gene. V lost 3 bases to trimming and J lost 3 bases, with 6 bases between them. The CDR3 totals 13 residues. Looked up from germline, CDR1 is LNHNV and CDR2 is YYDKDF (reference sequence). CDR3 nucleotide sequence: TGTGCCACCAGCAGGGAAAACAATCAGCCCCAGCATTTT. It encodes CATSRENNQPQHF. Full variable domain (remainder filled in from reference TRBV15 and TRBJ1-5): DAMVIQNPRYQVTQFGKPVTLSCSQTLNHNVMYWYQQKSSQAPKLLFHYYDKDFNNEADTPDNFQSRRPNTSFCFLDIRSPGLGDTAMYLCATSRENNQPQHFGDGTRLSIL.